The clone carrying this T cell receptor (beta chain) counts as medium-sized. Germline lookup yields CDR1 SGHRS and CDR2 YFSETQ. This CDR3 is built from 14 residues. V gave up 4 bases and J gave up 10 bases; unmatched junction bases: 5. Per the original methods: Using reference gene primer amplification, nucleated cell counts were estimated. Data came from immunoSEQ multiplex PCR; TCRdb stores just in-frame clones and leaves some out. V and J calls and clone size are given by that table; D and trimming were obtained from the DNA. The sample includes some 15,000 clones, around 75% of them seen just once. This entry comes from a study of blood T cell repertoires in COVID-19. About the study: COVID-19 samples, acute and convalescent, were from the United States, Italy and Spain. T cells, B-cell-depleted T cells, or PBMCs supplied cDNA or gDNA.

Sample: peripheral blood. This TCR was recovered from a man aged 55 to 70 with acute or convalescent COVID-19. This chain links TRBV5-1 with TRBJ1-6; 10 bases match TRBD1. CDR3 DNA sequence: TGCGCCAGCAGCGACGGGACAGGGGCATCACCCCTCCACTTT. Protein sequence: CASSDGTGASPLHF.